This paragraph reports one T cell receptor (beta chain). Its antigen remains unknown. V lost 0 bases, J lost 2 bases, and 14 bases lay in between. The CDR3 has 17 amino acids. Germline V gene sequence: CDR1 LNHNV, CDR2 YYDKDF (reference sequence). Measured with immunoSEQ multiplex PCR; TCRdb has only the in-frame clones, and not every one. Among some 110,000 clones, approximately 91% were seen once, and the ten largest hold less than 4.5%. This entry comes from a study of cytomegalovirus exposure and HLA in healthy donors. Study details: Later analysis reported that the roughly 130 validation repertoires shared the platform of the roughly 630 first-cohort repertoires.

Broader study findings: Three CMV-associated chains proved CMV antigen-specific in vitro. About 180 TCR beta chains were listed as cytomegalovirus-associated. Rarity held for most TCR sequences, but there were some public TCRs that occurred in many donors.

The genes are TRBV15 and TRBJ2-1; possible D gene TRBD1, 5 bases. This clonotype originated in a man aged 18 to 30 in good health and CMV-seropositive. Sample: PBMCs. Here the CDR3 reads CATSRDQGIRAYNEQFF. The CDR3 DNA reads TGTGCCACCAGCAGAGATCAGGGTATTAGAGCCTACAATGAGCAGTTCTTC.